This T cell receptor (beta chain) was recorded in a study of blood T cell repertoires in COVID-19 (dated by TCRdb to about 2020). About the study as a whole: Samples covering the acute and convalescent phases of COVID-19 were provided by collaborators in the United States, Italy and Spain. The material from the prospective study consisted of cDNA or gDNA derived from T cells, B-cell-depleted T cells, or PBMCs. Where available, HLA class I and class II types were taken from metadata supplied by the sample provider and were not determined by assay-based typing. A de-identified subject ID, COVID-19 status, age in years and sex were almost always included in the sample metadata. A freely available public database, intended as a resource for researchers studying the immune response to SARS-CoV-2, is where the repertoires were released. The samples were drawn from the first 160 participants of the ongoing ImmuneRACE study and from some 1,300 subjects provided by 6 global collaborators. Subjects who had been exposed to COVID-19, were actively infected with it, or had recovered from it provided the deeply sampled blood TCRbeta repertoires that made up the dataset.

Regarding this clone: Its antigen remains undetermined. Base qualities were left out, and no much larger clone turns up one base away.

Inclusive of the bounding cysteine and phenylalanine, the CDR3 is 14 residues long. This entry keeps only the CDR3 DNA: 42 bases, framed from base 1. V drops 6 bases and J drops 3 bases, leaving 14 bases in between. The germline V gene (reference sequence) sets CDR1 to LGHDT and CDR2 to YNNKEL. Overall study results and their limits: How much clinical and demographic metadata was included differed by source and by participant, and the metadata was provided uncurated.

Each collaborating institution followed its own protocols to collect whole blood in K2EDTA tubes. Collaborator samples were shipped for TCRbeta analysis as frozen whole blood, isolated PBMCs, or DNA extracted from either sample type. TCRbeta CDR3 regions were amplified from genomic DNA using the immunoSEQ Assay, a bias-controlled multiplex PCR. The published analysis was carried out like this. Nucleated cell counts per sample were estimated from amplification of reference gene primers within the assay. To quantify the absolute abundance of each unique TCRbeta CDR3 rearrangement, sequence reads were collapsed and filtered. For each sample, productive Simpson clonality was calculated by taking the square root of Simpson's diversity index across productive rearrangements. Drawn from immuneACCESS, this table holds only the in-frame rearrangements with V and J called that TCRdb kept. Clones are partly lost; checked studies trace under half to an unresolved V gene and leave the rest unexplained. D and trimming were read from the DNA, whereas the V and J calls and clone size are those reported in that table. Recorded for this sample are 140,000 to 150,000 clones; roughly 82% of them occurred a single time. The leading ten clones occupy roughly 15% of the sample.

Input material: peripheral blood. The rearrangement joined TRBV3-1 (or the pseudogene TRBV3-2) to TRBJ1-1, with no confidently assigned D gene. This clonotype originated in a human donor with acute or convalescent COVID-19. The donor label of this sample is uncertain. In nucleotide form, the sequence is TGTGCCAGCAGTCCCCAGTTGAGGGACACTGAAGCTTTCTTT. Its protein reads: CASSPQLRDTEAFF.